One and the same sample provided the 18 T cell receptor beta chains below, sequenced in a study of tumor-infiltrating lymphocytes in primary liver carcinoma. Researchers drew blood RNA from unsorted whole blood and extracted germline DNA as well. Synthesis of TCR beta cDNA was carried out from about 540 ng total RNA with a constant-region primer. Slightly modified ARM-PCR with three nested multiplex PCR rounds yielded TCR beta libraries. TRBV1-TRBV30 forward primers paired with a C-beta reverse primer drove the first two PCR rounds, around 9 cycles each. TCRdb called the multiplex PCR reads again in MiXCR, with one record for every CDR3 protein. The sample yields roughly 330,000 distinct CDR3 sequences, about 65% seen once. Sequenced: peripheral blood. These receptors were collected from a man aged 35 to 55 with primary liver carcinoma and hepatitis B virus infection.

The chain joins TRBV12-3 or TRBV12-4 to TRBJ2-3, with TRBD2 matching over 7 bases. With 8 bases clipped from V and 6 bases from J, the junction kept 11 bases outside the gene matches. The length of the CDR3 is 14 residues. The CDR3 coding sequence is TGTGCCAGCGATAATGGGAGGGCGGGTGATACGCAGTATTTT. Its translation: CASDNGRAGDTQYF.

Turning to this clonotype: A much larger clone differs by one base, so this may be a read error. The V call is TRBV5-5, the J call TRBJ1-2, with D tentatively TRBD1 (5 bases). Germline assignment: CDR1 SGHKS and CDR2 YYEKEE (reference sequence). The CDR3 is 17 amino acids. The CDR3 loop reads CACRDAPPIGAGYGYTF. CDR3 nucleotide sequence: TGTGCCTGCAGAGACGCACCACCAATCGGGGCCGGCTATGGCTACACCTTC.

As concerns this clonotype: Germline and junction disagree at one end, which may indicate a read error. The CDR3 DNA reads as TGTGCAAGCAGTGGGGCAGGCAGCAATCAGCCCCAGCATTTT. Translation gives CASSGAGSNQPQHF. This chain connects TRBV6-1 to TRBJ1-5, with D maybe TRBD1 (5 bases). Per germline, CDR1 MNHNS and CDR2 SASEGT. This CDR3 contains 14 residues.

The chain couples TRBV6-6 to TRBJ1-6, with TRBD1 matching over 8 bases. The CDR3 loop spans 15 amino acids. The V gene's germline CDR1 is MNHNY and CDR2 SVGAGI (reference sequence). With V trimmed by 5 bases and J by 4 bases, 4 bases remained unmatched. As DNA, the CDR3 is TGTGCCAGCAGTCGGGACAGGAGATATAATTCACCCCTCCACTTT. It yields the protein CASSRDRRYNSPLHF.

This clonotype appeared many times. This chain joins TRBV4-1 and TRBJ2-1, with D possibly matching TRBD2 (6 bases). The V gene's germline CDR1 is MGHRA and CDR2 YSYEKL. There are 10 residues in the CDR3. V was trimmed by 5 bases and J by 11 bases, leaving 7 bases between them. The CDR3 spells CASSAGQQFF. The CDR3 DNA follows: TGCGCCAGCAGCGCGGGACAGCAGTTCTTC.

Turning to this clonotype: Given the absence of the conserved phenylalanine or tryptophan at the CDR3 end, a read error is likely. The CDR3: CASSLGGISTGANVLTL. The CDR3 bases are TGTGCCAGCAGCTTAGGGGGTATCAGCACTGGGGCCAACGTCCTGACTCTC. The chain has TRBV11-2 and TRBJ2-6, with D uncertain. V was shortened by 1 base and J by 2 bases, with 12 bases between the two germline ends. Germline V lookup: CDR1 SGHAT, CDR2 FQNNGV. The CDR3 has 17 residues.

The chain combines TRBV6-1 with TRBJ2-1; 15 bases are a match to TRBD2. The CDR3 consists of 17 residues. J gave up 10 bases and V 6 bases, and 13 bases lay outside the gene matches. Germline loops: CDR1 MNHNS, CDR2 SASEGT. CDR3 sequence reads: CASREATGLAGGREQFF. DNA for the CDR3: TGTGCCAGCAGAGAGGCCACCGGACTAGCGGGAGGGCGCGAGCAGTTCTTC.

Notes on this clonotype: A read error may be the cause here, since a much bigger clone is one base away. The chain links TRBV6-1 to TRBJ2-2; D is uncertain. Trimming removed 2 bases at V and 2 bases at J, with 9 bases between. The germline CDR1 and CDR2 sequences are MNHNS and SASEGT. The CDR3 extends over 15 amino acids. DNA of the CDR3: TGTGCCAGCAGTGAATGGCAGCCAAACACCGGGGAGCTGTTTTTT. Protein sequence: CASSEWQPNTGELFF.

Here the CDR3 DNA reads TGTGCCAGCAGCCAAGATTCGGGACAGGGTGCCTACGAGCAGTACTTC. Protein product: CASSQDSGQGAYEQYF. The rearrangement uses TRBV4-2 and TRBJ2-7, with 9 positions matching TRBD1. This CDR3 spans 16 amino acids. J lost 2 bases, V lost 0 bases, and 5 bases had no gene match. Germline V CDR1 and CDR2: LGHNA, YNFKEQ.

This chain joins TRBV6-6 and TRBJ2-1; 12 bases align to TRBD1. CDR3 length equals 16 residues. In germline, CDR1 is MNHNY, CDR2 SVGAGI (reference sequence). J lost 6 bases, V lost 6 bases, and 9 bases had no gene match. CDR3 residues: CASRKSGTGGRNEQFF. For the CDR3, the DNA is TGTGCCAGCAGAAAATCCGGGACAGGGGGCCGCAATGAGCAGTTCTTC.

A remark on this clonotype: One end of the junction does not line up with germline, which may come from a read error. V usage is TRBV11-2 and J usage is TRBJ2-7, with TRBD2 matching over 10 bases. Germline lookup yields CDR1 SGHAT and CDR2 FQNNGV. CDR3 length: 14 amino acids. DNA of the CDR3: TGTGCCAGCAGCACCCTAGCGGGAGACTACGAACAGTACTTC. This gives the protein CASSTLAGDYEQYF.

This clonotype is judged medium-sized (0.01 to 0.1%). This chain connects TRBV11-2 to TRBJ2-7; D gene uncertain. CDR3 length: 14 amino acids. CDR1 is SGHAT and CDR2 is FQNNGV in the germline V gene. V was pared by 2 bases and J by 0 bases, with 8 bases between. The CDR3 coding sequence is TGTGCCAGCAGCTTACGCGGAGACTCCTACGAGCAGTACTTC. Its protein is CASSLRGDSYEQYF. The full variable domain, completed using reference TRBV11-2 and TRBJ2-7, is EAGVAQSPRYKIIEKRQSVAFWCNPISGHATLYWYQQILGQGPKLLIQFQNNGVVDDSQLPKDRFSAERLKGVDSTLKIQPAKLEDSAVYLCASSLRGDSYEQYFGPGTRLTVT.

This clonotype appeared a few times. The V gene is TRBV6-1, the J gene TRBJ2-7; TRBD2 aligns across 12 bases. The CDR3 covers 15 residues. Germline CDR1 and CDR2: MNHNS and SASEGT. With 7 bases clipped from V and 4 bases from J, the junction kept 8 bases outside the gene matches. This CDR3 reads CASTPTSGSLYEQYF. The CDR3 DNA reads TGTGCCAGCACCCCGACTAGCGGGAGTTTATACGAGCAGTACTTC.

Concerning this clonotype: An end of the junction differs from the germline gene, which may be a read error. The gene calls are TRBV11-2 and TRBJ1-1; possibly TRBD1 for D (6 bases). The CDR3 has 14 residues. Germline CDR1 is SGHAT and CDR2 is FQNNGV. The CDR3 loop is CASNLAGGGTEAFF. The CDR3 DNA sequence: TGTGCCAGCAACTTAGCCGGGGGCGGCACTGAGGCTTTCTTT.

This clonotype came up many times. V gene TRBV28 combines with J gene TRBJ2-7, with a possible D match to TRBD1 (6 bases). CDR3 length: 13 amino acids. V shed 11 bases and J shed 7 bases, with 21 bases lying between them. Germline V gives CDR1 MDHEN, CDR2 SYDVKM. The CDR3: CAAHRDTLSEQYF. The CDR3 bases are TGTGCCGCGCACAGGGACACCTTGTCTGAGCAGTACTTC.

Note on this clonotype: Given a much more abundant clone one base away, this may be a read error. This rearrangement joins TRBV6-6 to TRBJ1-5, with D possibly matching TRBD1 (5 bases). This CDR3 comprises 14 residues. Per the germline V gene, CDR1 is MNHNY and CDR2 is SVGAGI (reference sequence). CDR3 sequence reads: CASSYGGGNKPQHF. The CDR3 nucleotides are TGTGCCAGCAGTTACGGGGGTGGCAATAAGCCCCAGCATTTT.

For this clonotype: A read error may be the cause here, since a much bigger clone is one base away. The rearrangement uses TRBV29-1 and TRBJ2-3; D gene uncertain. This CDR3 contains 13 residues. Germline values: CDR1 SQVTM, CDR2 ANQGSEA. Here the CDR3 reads CSVVWVVGDMQYF. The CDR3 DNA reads TGCAGCGTTGTTTGGGTTGTCGGAGATATGCAGTATTTT.

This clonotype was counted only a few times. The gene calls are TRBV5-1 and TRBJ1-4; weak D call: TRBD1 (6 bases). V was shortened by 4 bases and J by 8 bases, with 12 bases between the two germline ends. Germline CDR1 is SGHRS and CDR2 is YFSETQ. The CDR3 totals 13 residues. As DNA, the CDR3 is TGCGCCAGCAGCGTAGGGACATCGGAAAAACTGTTTTTT. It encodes CASSVGTSEKLFF.